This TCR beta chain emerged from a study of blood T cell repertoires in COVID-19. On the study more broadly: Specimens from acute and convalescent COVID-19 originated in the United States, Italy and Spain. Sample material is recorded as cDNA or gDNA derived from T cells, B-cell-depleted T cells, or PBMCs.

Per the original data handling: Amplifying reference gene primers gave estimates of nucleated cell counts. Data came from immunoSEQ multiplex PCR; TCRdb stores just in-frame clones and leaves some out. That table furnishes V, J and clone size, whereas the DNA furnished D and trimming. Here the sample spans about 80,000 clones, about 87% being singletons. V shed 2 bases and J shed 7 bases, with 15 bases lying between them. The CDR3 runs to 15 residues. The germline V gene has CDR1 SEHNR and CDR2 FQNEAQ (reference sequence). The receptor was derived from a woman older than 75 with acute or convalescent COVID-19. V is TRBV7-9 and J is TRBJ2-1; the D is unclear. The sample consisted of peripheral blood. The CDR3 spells CASSLPHGTMNEQFF. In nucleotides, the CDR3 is TGTGCCAGCAGCTTACCACACGGCACTATGAATGAGCAGTTCTTC.